This paragraph covers one T cell receptor beta chain sequence. Its matching antigen is unknown. TCRdb fed the multiplex PCR reads into MiXCR, producing one record per CDR3 protein. The sample shows about 60,000 distinct CDR3 sequences, approximately 57% of them seen only once. The sample originates from a study of breast tumors, draining lymph nodes, adjacent tissues. Study-level findings and limits: Tumor T cell lymph node origin was a supported hypothesis, not proven. Compared with basal-like, luminal-like tumors shared significantly more repertoire with nontumor tissue. Tumor TCR diversity was below lymph nodes but above nontumor tissue. The data were judged consistent with most tumor T cells coming from lymph node and expanding in tumor.

Germline V gene lookup returns CDR1 SGHKS and CDR2 YYEKEE (reference sequence). V was pared by 3 bases and J by 1 base, with 8 bases between. This CDR3 has 14 residues. The receptor's source is a female donor with breast cancer. Some clones in this sample may be carry-over from other donors' samples. The specimen sequenced was breast tumor tissue. The chain recombines TRBV5-5 with TRBJ1-5, with unresolved D. This chain's CDR3 is CASSSRESNQPQHF. Here the CDR3 DNA reads TGTGCCAGCAGCTCTCGGGAGAGCAATCAGCCCCAGCATTTT.